This T cell receptor beta chain was sequenced for a study of T cell repertoires in cytomegalovirus infection. Study overall: CMV epitopes used comprised recently identified HLA-C-restricted ones and well-studied HLA-B-restricted ones. Both CMV infection and a matching HLA type were indicated by public TCR beta signatures. Study results and limitations: In two of eight donors, the top clonotype was HLA-C-restricted CMV-specific.

TCRdb analysed the reads with MiXCR anew, one entry per CDR3 protein. The sample has hundreds of thousands of distinct CDR3 sequences; around a third are singletons. The trim removed 2 bases at V and 11 bases at J, leaving 5 bases unmatched. Germline CDR1 and CDR2: MRHNA and SNTAGT. This CDR3 is 13 amino acids long. On this clonotype: Its antigen remains unidentified.

V gene TRBV6-4 combines with J gene TRBJ1-1, with TRBD1 matching 10 bases. The sequencing used cultured CD8+ T cells from PBMCs, collected from culture after CMV antigen stimulation. This TCR was recovered from a human donor in good health (CMV status not recorded). Some clones in this sample may be carry-over from other donors' samples. CDR3 DNA: TGTGCCAGCAGTGACGGGACAGGGGCACAGGCTTTCTTT. The encoded protein is CASSDGTGAQAFF.